This note documents a single TCR beta chain sequence. Per the germline V gene, CDR1 is SNHLY and CDR2 is FYNNEI. The V end was cut by 6 bases, the J end by 8 bases, with 16 bases between. This CDR3 is 13 amino acids long. Time point specified: patch test 3, about 24 weeks after DPC sensitization. This sample's treatment: therapeutic diphenylcyclopropenone sensitization with weekly scalp DPC. TCRdb re-called the RACE reads through MiXCR, storing one row per CDR3 protein. The data show under 55,000 distinct CDR3 sequences, 9.9% seen once. The source of the sample is a study of human T cells and chemical hapten exposure.

The rearrangement links TRBV2 to TRBJ1-2; the D gene is possibly TRBD1 (5 bases). The TCR was taken from a woman between 35 and 50 years old with alopecia areata. Some clones in this sample may be carry-over from other donors' samples. The input for sequencing was whole blood, taken in connection with sensitization to the hapten diphenylcyclopropenone (DPC). CDR3 sequence: CASSSGRTPGYTF. The DNA for the CDR3 is TGTGCCAGCAGCTCGGGACGGACCCCAGGCTACACCTTC.